These T cell receptor beta chains were read from a single sample in a study of cytomegalovirus exposure and HLA in healthy donors. TCRdb's table, derived via immunoSEQ multiplex PCR, lists solely in-frame clones and lacks some. This sample carries approximately 160,000 clones, more than 70% of them seen once, and the ten largest clones take 0.38%. The sample consisted of PBMCs. All receptors come from a boy under 10 years old in good health and CMV-seronegative. Both conserved end residues are part of each CDR3. The D gene is left open where the match is weak. The size field is filled for only some rows; it gives once, few, many or a size class.

V gene: TRBV27; clone size: .; D gene: .; J gene: TRBJ2-4; CDR3 DNA: TGTGCCAGCAGTTTATCCTCCGGGACACGGAAAAACATTCAGTACTTC; CDR3 protein: CASSLSSGTRKNIQYF
V gene: TRBV18; clone size: few; D gene: TRBD1; J gene: TRBJ1-5; CDR3 DNA: TGTGCCAGCTCACCAGGGACAGCTTATAGCAATCAGCCCCAGCATTTT; CDR3 protein: CASSPGTAYSNQPQHF
V gene: TRBV19; clone size: .; D gene: .; J gene: TRBJ2-2; CDR3 DNA: TGTGCCAGTAGTATAACAGGGAACACCGGGGAGCTGTTTTTT; CDR3 protein: CASSITGNTGELFF
V gene: TRBV29-1; clone size: .; D gene: TRBD1; J gene: TRBJ1-1; CDR3 DNA: TGCAGCGTTGGGGGACAGGGCCCTAACACTGAAGCTTTCTTT; CDR3 protein: CSVGGQGPNTEAFF
V gene: TRBV6-5; clone size: .; D gene: .; J gene: TRBJ2-1; CDR3 DNA: TGTGCCAGCAGTTCCAAGCTCAGGGGTAATGAGCAGTTCTTC; CDR3 protein: CASSSKLRGNEQFF
V gene: TRBV9; clone size: .; D gene: .; J gene: TRBJ1-2; CDR3 DNA: TGTGCCAGCAGCGTACCCGGGTATCGGGGCTACACCTTC; CDR3 protein: CASSVPGYRGYTF
V gene: TRBV5-4; clone size: .; D gene: .; J gene: TRBJ1-2; CDR3 DNA: TGTGCCAGCACCGCTAGAGGACAGCAAAGGGGCTACACCTTC; CDR3 protein: CASTARGQQRGYTF
V gene: TRBV7-9; clone size: .; D gene: .; J gene: TRBJ1-1; CDR3 DNA: TGTGCCGGGGGGAGCACGAGGGCATCTGAAGCTTTCTTT; CDR3 protein: CAGGSTRASEAFF
V gene: TRBV11-3; clone size: .; D gene: .; J gene: TRBJ1-2; CDR3 DNA: TGTGCCAGCAGCCCAGAATCGTATGGCTACACCTTC; CDR3 protein: CASSPESYGYTF
V gene: TRBV2; clone size: .; D gene: .; J gene: TRBJ2-1; CDR3 DNA: TGTGCCAGCAGAACAGGAACAGGGTCGAGGGATGAGCAGTTCTTC; CDR3 protein: CASRTGTGSRDEQFF
V gene: TRBV27; clone size: few; D gene: TRBD1; J gene: TRBJ1-1; CDR3 DNA: TGTGCCAGCGGGAGACAGGGGCTGAACACTGAAGCTTTCTTT; CDR3 protein: CASGRQGLNTEAFF
V gene: TRBV19; clone size: .; D gene: TRBD2; J gene: TRBJ2-7; CDR3 DNA: TGTGCCAGTAGTATAGGAGCGGGAGGGCCGTACGAGCAGTACTTC; CDR3 protein: CASSIGAGGPYEQYF
V gene: TRBV4-1; clone size: .; D gene: TRBD1; J gene: TRBJ1-2; CDR3 DNA: TGCGCCAGCAGCCTAATGCCCGGGACAGGGGGTGGCTACACCTTC; CDR3 protein: CASSLMPGTGGGYTF